These 12 T cell receptor beta chains were all obtained from the same sample, sequenced in a study of blood T cell repertoires in COVID-19. Libraries were prepared by immunoSEQ multiplex PCR; TCRdb keeps only in-frame clonotypes and omits some of them. The repertoire holds some 150,000 clones, with about 87% as singletons. The sequencing sample was made of peripheral blood. These receptors all come from a woman at least 80 years old with acute or convalescent COVID-19.

The gene calls are TRBV5-1 and TRBJ2-7; 10 bases map to TRBD2. The junction had 8 bases not matched to a gene; V was cut back by 5 bases and J by 0 bases. The CDR3 sequence is 16 residues long. CDR1 is SGHRS, CDR2 YFSETQ, per germline. In nucleotides, the CDR3 is TGCGCCAGCAGTCCGACTAGCGGGCCGAGCTCCTACGAGCAGTACTTC. As protein: CASSPTSGPSSYEQYF. The variable domain in full, with the rest retrieved from reference TRBV5-1 and TRBJ2-7, is KAGVTQTPRYLIKTRGQQVTLSCSPISGHRSVSWYQQTPGQGLQFLFEYFSETQRNKGNFPGRFSGRQFSNSRSEMNVSTLELGDSALYLCASSPTSGPSSYEQYFGPGTRLTVT.

The chain is built from TRBV12-3 or TRBV12-4 and TRBJ2-7; no reliable D call. CDR3 length: 11 residues. The germline V and J ends were trimmed by 4 bases and 4 bases, with 5 bases remaining between them. The CDR3 reads CASSYGYEQYF. CDR3 sequence (DNA): TGTGCCAGCAGTTACGGTTACGAGCAGTACTTC.

The chain uses TRBV5-4 and TRBJ2-2; 7 bases fit TRBD1. From germline, CDR1 is SGHNT and CDR2 YYREEE (reference sequence). The V and J ends lost 4 bases and 4 bases, in that order; junction bases with no gene match: 10. This CDR3 region has 16 residues. The CDR3 DNA reads as TGTGCCAGCAGCCTAGAACCGGGACAGCCCACCGGGGAGCTGTTTTTT. It is translated as CASSLEPGQPTGELFF.

This chain links TRBV28 with TRBJ1-2, with D unresolved. Germline lookup yields CDR1 MDHEN and CDR2 SYDVKM. Trimming took 7 bases from V and 2 from J, leaving 11 bases between them. CDR3 size: 13 residues. CDR3 bases: TGTGCCAGCACCATTGGTAGAAACTATGGCTACACCTTC. Residues: CASTIGRNYGYTF.

The V call is TRBV30, the J call TRBJ2-3, with TRBD2 identical over 9 bases. This CDR3 contains 13 residues. J was trimmed by 0 bases and V by 8 bases; bases with no gene match: 3. Germline values: CDR1 GTSNPN, CDR2 SVGIG (reference sequence). This CDR3 is CALAGFSTDTQYF. In DNA, the CDR3 is TGTGCCCTAGCGGGGTTTAGCACAGATACGCAGTATTTT.

The CDR3 nucleotides read TGTGCCAGCAGTGCCCGAAAGGCGGCAGGGGGAAAAGGGGACATTCAGTACTTC. This sequence encodes CASSARKAAGGKGDIQYF. The chain joins TRBV25-1 to TRBJ2-4, with 7 bases fitting TRBD1. The CDR3 totals 18 residues. Germline CDR1 reads MGHDK; CDR2 reads SYGVNS. The ends lost 4 bases at V and 8 bases at J; junction bases unmatched: 20. The complete variable domain, with remaining parts taken from reference TRBV25-1 and TRBJ2-4, reads EADIYQTPRYLVIGTGKKITLECSQTMGHDKMYWYQQDPGMELHLIHYSYGVNSTEKGDLSSESTVSRIRTEHFPLTLESARPSHTSQYLCASSARKAAGGKGDIQYFGAGTRLSVL.

The chain is built from TRBV19 and TRBJ1-1, with 9 bases identical to TRBD1. With 4 bases clipped from V and 1 base from J, the junction kept 4 bases outside the gene matches. This CDR3 comprises 15 residues. Per germline, CDR1 LNHDA and CDR2 SQIVND (reference sequence). The CDR3 DNA reads TGTGCCAGTAGTAGGGGACAGGGATGGAACACTGAAGCTTTCTTT. It codes for CASSRGQGWNTEAFF.

V and J are TRBV4-1 and TRBJ1-6; D remains unclear. The germline V gene encodes CDR1 MGHRA and CDR2 YSYEKL. The CDR3 is 15 amino acids. With 0 bases removed from V and 8 bases from J, the gap between germline ends came to 11 bases. CDR3 bases: TGCGCCAGCAGCCAAGAAAGTAATTCGGATTCACCCCTCCACTTT. It encodes CASSQESNSDSPLHF.

The rearrangement joins TRBV7-2 to TRBJ2-2, with D maybe TRBD1 (6 bases). The germline CDR1 and CDR2 sequences are SGHTA and FQGNSA. CDR3 size: 14 residues. Trimming took 2 bases from V and 6 from J, leaving 10 bases between them. In nucleotides, the CDR3 is TGTGCCAGCAGCTTAACAGGGCGGCCCGGGGAGCTGTTTTTT. Its translation is CASSLTGRPGELFF. The variable domain in full, with the rest retrieved from reference TRBV7-2 and TRBJ2-2, is GAGVSQSPSNKVTEKGKDVELRCDPISGHTALYWYRQSLGQGLEFLIYFQGNSAPDKSGLPSDRFSAERTGGSVSTLTIQRTQQEDSAVYLCASSLTGRPGELFFGEGSRLTVL.

This CDR3 reads CASSADRINQPQHF. Written as DNA, the CDR3 is TGTGCCAGCAGCGCTGACAGAATCAATCAGCCCCAGCATTTT. This chain links TRBV2 with TRBJ1-5; TRBD1 is a possible D gene (5 bases). Germline V gene data show CDR1 as SNHLY and CDR2 as FYNNEI. Trimming took 6 bases from V and 3 from J, leaving 12 bases between them. The CDR3 loop spans 14 amino acids.

V usage is TRBV4-3 and J usage is TRBJ1-2; unclear D gene. Looked up from germline, CDR1 is LGHNA and CDR2 is YSLEER. The CDR3 is made up of 16 amino acids. V dropped 1 base and J dropped 1 base, with 13 bases sitting between them. The CDR3 region has the DNA TGCGCCAGCAGCCAAGGACCGGACGGGGATAACTATGGCTACACCTTC. Its protein product is CASSQGPDGDNYGYTF.

This clone showed up just once. The rearrangement joins TRBV7-2 to TRBJ1-1; no reliable D call. V gave up 5 bases and J gave up 0 bases, with 13 bases separating them. The CDR3 is 15 residues long. Germline V gene sequence: CDR1 SGHTA, CDR2 FQGNSA. This CDR3 reads CASSPPVFMNTEAFF. CDR3 nucleotides: TGTGCCAGCAGCCCCCCAGTGTTCATGAACACTGAAGCTTTCTTT.